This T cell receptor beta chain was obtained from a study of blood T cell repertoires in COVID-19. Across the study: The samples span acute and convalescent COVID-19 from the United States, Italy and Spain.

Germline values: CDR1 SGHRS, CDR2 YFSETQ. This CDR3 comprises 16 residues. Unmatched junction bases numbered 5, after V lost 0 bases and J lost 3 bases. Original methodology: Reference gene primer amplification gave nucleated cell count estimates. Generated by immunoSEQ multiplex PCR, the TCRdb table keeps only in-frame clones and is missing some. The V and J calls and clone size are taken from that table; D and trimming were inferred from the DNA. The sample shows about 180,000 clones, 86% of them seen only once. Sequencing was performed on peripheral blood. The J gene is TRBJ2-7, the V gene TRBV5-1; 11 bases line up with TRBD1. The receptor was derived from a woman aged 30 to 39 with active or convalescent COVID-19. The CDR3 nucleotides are TGCGCCAGCAGCTTGGGTTTGGGGACAGGGGGCTACGAGCAGTACTTC. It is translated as CASSLGLGTGGYEQYF.